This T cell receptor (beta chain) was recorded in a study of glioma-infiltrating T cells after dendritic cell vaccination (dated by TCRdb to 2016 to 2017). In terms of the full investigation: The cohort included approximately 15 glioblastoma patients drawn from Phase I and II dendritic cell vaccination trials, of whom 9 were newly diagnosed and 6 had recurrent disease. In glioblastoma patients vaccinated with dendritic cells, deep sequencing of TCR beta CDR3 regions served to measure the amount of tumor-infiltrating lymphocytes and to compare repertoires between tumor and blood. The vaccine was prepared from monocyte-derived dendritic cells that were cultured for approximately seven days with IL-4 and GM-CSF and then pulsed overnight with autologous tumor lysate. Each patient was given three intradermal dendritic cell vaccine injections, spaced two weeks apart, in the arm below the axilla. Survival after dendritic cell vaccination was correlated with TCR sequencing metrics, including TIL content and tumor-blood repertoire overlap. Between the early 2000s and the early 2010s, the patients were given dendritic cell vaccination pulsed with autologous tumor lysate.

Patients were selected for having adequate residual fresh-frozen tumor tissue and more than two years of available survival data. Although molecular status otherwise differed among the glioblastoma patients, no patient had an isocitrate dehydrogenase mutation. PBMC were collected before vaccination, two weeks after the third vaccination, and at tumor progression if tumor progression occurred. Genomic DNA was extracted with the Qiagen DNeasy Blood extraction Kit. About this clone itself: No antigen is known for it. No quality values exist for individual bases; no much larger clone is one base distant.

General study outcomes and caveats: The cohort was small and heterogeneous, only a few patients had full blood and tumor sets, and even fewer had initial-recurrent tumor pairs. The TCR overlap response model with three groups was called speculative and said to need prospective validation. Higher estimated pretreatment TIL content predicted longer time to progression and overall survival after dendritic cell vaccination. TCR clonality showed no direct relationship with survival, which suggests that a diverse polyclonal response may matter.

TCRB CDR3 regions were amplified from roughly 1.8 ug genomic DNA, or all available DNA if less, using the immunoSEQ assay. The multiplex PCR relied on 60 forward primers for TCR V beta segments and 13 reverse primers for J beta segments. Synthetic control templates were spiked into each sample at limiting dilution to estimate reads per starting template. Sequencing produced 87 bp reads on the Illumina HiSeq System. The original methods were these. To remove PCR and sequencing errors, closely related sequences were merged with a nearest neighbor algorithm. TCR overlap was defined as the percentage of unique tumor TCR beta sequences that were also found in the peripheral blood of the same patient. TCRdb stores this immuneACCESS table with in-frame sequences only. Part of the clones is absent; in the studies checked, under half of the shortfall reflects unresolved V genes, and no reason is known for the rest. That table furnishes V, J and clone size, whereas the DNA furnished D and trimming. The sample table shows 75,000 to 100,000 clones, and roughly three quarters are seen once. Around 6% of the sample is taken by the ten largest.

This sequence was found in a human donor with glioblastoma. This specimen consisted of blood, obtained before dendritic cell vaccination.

The base sequence is TGTGCCAGCAGAGTACGCGGGGCCACTTCCTACGAGCAGTACTTC. Protein translation: CASRVRGATSYEQYF. In this chain, TRBV6-1 is recombined with TRBJ2-7; the D gene is possibly TRBD2, with 6 bases matching. CDR1 and CDR2 (MNHNS, SASEGT) derive from the germline V gene. From its cysteine to its phenylalanine, the CDR3 spans 15 amino acids. Kept here is only the CDR3 DNA, which spans 45 bases and is read in frame from base 1. Cut back by 6 bases and 1 base, the V and J ends lie 16 bases apart.